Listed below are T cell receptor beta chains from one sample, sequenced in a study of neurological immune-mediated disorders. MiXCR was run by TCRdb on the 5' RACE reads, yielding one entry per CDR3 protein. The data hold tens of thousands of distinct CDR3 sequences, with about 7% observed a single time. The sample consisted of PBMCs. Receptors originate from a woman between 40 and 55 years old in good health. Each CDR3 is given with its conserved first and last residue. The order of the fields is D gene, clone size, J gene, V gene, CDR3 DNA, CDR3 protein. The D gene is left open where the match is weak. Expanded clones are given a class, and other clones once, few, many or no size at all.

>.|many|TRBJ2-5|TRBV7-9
TGTGCCAGCAGCGCAGCGCCAGGGATGGGGGAGACCCAGTACTTC
CASSAAPGMGETQYF
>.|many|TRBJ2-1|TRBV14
TGTGCCAGCAGCCAAGATAGAGTTTACAATGAGCAGTTCTTC
CASSQDRVYNEQFF
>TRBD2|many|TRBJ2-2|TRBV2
TGTGCCAGCAGGACCTTTACTAGCGGAGGGGACACCGGGGAGCTGTTTTTT
CASRTFTSGGDTGELFF
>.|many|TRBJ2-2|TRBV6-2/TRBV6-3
TGTGCCAGCATCGGGCGAAGCACCGGGGAGCTGTTTTTT
CASIGRSTGELFF
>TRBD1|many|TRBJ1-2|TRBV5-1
TGCGCCAGCAGCTTGCTAACAGGGGGCTATGGCTACACCTTC
CASSLLTGGYGYTF
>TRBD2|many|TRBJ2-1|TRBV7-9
TGTGCCAGCAGCTTAGAGCGGCTAGCGGGAGGAGTTGGCAATGAGCAGTTCTTC
CASSLERLAGGVGNEQFF
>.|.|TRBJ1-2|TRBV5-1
TGCGCCAGCAGCTTTCATGGGCAGGAAAACTATGGCTACACCTTC
CASSFHGQENYGYTF
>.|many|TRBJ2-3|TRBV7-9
TGTGCCAGCAGCGCCCACAGCACAGATACGCAGTATTTT
CASSAHSTDTQYF
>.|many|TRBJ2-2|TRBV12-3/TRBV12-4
TGTGCCAGCATCGGGAGTAACGGGGAGCTGTTTTTT
CASIGSNGELFF
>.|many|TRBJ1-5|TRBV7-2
TGTGCCAGCAGCTATGACTCCGGGAGCAATCAGCCCCAGCATTTT
CASSYDSGSNQPQHF
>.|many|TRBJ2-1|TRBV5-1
TGCGCCAGCAGCTTGCACGGAAACAATGAGCAGTTCTTC
CASSLHGNNEQFF
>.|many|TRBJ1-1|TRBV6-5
TGTGCCAGCAGTCCCAGGGGCACAGCAAACACTGAAGCTTTCTTT
CASSPRGTANTEAFF
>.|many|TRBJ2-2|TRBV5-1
TGCGCCAGCAGCTTGGCACGGACGAACACCGGGGAGCTGTTTTTT
CASSLARTNTGELFF
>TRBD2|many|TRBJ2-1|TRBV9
TGTGCCAGCAGCGTAGGGGAGGGACGTACTAATGAGCAGTTCTTC
CASSVGEGRTNEQFF
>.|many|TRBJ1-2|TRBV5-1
TGCGCCAGCAGCTTAACACAGCAGGGTGTCTATGGCTACACCTTC
CASSLTQQGVYGYTF
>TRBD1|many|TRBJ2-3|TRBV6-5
TGTGCCAGCAGATCCGACAGGGTCGGCACAGATACGCAGTATTTT
CASRSDRVGTDTQYF
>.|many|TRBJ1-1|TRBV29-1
TGCAGCGTTGCAGAACAGCCCAACACTGAAGCTTTCTTT
CSVAEQPNTEAFF
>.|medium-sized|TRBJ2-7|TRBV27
TGTGCCAGCAGTTTAGCACAATCCTACGAGCAGTACTTC
CASSLAQSYEQYF
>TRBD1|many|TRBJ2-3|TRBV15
TGTGCCACCAGCATCGGACCGACAGGGGCTAGCACAGATACGCAGTATTTT
CATSIGPTGASTDTQYF
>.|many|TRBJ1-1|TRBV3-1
TGTGCCAGCAGCCATTTCAGGGGAAGGGCTGAAGCTTTCTTT
CASSHFRGRAEAFF
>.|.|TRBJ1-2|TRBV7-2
TGTGCCAGCAGCTTACGGCAGGAGAACTATGGCTACACCTTC
CASSLRQENYGYTF
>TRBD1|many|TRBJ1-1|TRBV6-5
TGTGCCAGCAGTTACGAAGGGGGCGTAAAAGCTTTCTTT
CASSYEGGVKAFF
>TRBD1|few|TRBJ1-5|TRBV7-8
TGTGCTAGCAGCTATCCAGGGGGCAGAAAGAATCAGCCCCAGCATTTT
CASSYPGGRKNQPQHF
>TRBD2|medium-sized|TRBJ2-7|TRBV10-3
TGTGCCATCGCCTTACGCGGACTAGCGGGCGAGCAGTACTTC
CAIALRGLAGEQYF
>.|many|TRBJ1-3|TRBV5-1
TGCGCCAGCAGCTCGAAAAATTACGACAGGAGAAACACCATATATTTT
CASSSKNYDRRNTIYF
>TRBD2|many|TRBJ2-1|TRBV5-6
TGTGCCAGCAGCAGCGGGAACTACAATGAGCAGTTCTTC
CASSSGNYNEQFF
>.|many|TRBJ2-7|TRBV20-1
TGCAGTGCTAGTGGGGACGATTACTACGAGCAGTACTTC
CSASGDDYYEQYF
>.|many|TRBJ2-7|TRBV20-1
TGCAGTGCTGCCCGTCAGGAGGTCGAGCAGTACTTC
CSAARQEVEQYF
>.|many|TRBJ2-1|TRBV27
TGTGCCAGCAGTTTATCGATAGGGGAGAGGCCCAATGAGCAGTTCTTC
CASSLSIGERPNEQFF
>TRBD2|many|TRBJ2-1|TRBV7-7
TGTGCTAGCAGCTTGATGGGGGCGGGAGGTGGTGAGCAGTTCTTC
CASSLMGAGGGEQFF
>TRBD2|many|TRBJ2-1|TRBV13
TGTGCCAGCAGCTTAGAAGCGGGAGGGCTCAATGAGCAGTTCTTC
CASSLEAGGLNEQFF
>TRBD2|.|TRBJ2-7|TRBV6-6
TGTGCCAGCAGTTCTCCTAGCGGGAGGGGTTACGAGCAGTACTTC
CASSSPSGRGYEQYF
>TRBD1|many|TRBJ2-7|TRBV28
TGTGCCAGCAGTTACCGGGACAGGGGACCCTACGAGCAGTACTTC
CASSYRDRGPYEQYF
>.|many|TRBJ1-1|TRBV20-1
TGCAGTGCTAGAGACCTATGGGGACGGGCGAACACTGAAGCTTTCTTT
CSARDLWGRANTEAFF
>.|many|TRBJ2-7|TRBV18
TGTGCCAGCTCACCACCGCTAGAAAACGAGCAGTACTTC
CASSPPLENEQYF
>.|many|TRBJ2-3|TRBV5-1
TGCGCCAGCAGCTTGACCAGGGTTGGTCAAGATACGCAGTATTTT
CASSLTRVGQDTQYF
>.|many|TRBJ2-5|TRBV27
TGTGCCAGCAGTGTCGACTCCGCCGATCAAGAGACCCAGTACTTC
CASSVDSADQETQYF
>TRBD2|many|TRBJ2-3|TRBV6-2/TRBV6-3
TGTGCCAGCAGTGACCCTCTAGCGGACCGCACAGATACGCAGTATTTT
CASSDPLADRTDTQYF
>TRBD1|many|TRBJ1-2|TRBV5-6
TGTGCCAGCAACACCCCACGACAGGGCTATGGCTACACCTTC
CASNTPRQGYGYTF
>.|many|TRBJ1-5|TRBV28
TGTGCCAGCAGTGCCAGCCTCAATCAGCCCCAGCATTTT
CASSASLNQPQHF
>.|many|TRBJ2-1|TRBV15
TGTGCCACCAGCAGTATGAGGGACTGGGGTGAGCAGTTCTTC
CATSSMRDWGEQFF
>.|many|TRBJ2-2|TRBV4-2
TGTGCCAGCAGCCCTCCCCCCGGTGCTGGGAACACCGGGGAGCTGTTTTTT
CASSPPPGAGNTGELFF
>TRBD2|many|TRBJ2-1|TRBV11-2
TGTGCCAGCAGCTCCCCGTCGGCGGGAGTTTCGAGTGAGCAGTTCTTC
CASSSPSAGVSSEQFF
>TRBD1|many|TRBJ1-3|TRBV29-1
TGCAGCGTTCAGGGGGCGCCGGGAAACACCATATATTTT
CSVQGAPGNTIYF
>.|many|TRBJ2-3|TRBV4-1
TGCGCCAGCAGCTTGTGGGGGGGCCCCGTCCGGGGATTTACAGATACGCAGTATTTT
CASSLWGGPVRGFTDTQYF
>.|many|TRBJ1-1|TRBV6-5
TGTGCCAGCACTTTTAAGAATGAAGCTTTCTTT
CASTFKNEAFF
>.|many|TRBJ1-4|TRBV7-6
TGTGCCAGCAGATTATCCGGGACCCTGGCAACTAATGAAAAACTGTTTTTT
CASRLSGTLATNEKLFF
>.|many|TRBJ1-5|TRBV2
TGTGCCAGCAGTGAAGCTCGTCCGAATCAGCCCCAGCATTTT
CASSEARPNQPQHF
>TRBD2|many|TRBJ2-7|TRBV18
TGTGCCAGCTCACCAATTCCGACTAGCGGGAGCGTGTACGAGCAGTACTTC
CASSPIPTSGSVYEQYF
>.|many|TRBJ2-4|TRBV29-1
TGCAGCGTTGAAAGTGGCGGCCTGGGGAAGAACATTCAGTACTTC
CSVESGGLGKNIQYF
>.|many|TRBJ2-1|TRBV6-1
TGTGCCATCAGTTTAGCGGTGGGCTCCTACAATGAGCAGTTCTTC
CAISLAVGSYNEQFF
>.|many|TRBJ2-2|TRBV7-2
TGTGCCAGCAGCTTAGCTTCCCCCTTGAACACCGGGGAGCTGTTTTTT
CASSLASPLNTGELFF
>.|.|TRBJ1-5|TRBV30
TGTGCCTGGAGTGTGAAGGGCCGGGGGGCCTATCAGCCCCAGCATTTT
CAWSVKGRGAYQPQHF
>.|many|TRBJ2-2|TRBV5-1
TGCGCCAGCAGCTTGCAGGACTATAAAGGCGGGGAGCTGTTTTTT
CASSLQDYKGGELFF
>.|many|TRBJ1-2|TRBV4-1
TGCGCCAGCAGCCAAGAGGACGCGGGGCCCTATGGCTACACCTTC
CASSQEDAGPYGYTF